Described below is a single T cell receptor beta chain sequence and its context. The data belong to a study of T cell changes during pregnancy in multiple sclerosis. Sequenced by immunoSEQ multiplex PCR; TCRdb stores in-frame clones only, minus some. Found here are 65,000 to 85,000 clones, approximately 90% of them singletons; the top ten hold more than 1.2%. The CDR3 extends over 17 amino acids. In germline, CDR1 is MNHNS, CDR2 SASEGT. With 2 bases removed from V and 5 bases from J, the gap between germline ends came to 19 bases. This TCR was recovered from a female donor with multiple sclerosis, enrolled in a pregnancy study. The sample here was peripheral blood, taken after pregnancy. This chain connects TRBV6-1 to TRBJ1-3; no clear D gene. CDR3 nucleotides: TGTGCCAGCAGTGAATCTAGTGGCTCCGAGGGTCGAAACACCATATATTTT. Protein: CASSESSGSEGRNTIYF.